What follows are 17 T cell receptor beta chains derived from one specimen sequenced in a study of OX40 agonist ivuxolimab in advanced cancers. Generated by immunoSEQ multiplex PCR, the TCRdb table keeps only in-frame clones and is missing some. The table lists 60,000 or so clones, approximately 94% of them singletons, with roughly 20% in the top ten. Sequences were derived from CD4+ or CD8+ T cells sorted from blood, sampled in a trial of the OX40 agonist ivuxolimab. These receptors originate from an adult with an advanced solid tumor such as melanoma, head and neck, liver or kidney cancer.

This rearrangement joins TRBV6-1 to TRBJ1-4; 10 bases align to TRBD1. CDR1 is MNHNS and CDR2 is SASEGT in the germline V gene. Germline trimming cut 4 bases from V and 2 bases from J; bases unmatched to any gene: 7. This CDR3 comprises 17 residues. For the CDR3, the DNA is TGTGCCAGCAGTGGGCCGGGACAGGGGTTTACTAATGAAAAACTGTTTTTT. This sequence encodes CASSGPGQGFTNEKLFF.

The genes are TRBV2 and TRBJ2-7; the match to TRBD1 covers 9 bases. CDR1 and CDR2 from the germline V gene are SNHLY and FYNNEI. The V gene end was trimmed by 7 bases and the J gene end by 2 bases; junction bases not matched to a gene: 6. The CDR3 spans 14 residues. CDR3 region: CASNPDRGTYEQYF. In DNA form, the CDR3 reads TGTGCCAGCAACCCGGACAGGGGTACCTACGAGCAGTACTTC.

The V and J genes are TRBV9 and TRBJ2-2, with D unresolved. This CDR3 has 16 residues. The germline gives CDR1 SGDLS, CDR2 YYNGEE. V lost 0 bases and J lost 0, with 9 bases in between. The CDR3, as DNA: TGTGCCAGCAGCGTAGGGGCGGTTACGAACACCGGGGAGCTGTTTTTT. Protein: CASSVGAVTNTGELFF. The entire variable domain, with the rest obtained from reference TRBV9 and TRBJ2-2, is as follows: DSGVTQTPKHLITATGQRVTLRCSPRSGDLSVYWYQQSLDQGLQFLIQYYNGEERAKGNILERFSAQQFPDLHSELNLSSLELGDSALYFCASSVGAVTNTGELFFGEGSRLTVL.

The CDR3 is CASSVGTSGPRMTQYF. The CDR3 DNA follows: TGTGCCAGCAGCGTAGGGACTAGCGGTCCCAGGATGACCCAGTACTTC. The J gene is TRBJ2-5, the V gene TRBV9; TRBD2 aligns across 10 bases. The J segment lost 7 bases and the V segment lost 0 bases, leaving 9 bases of the junction unmatched. This CDR3 region has 16 residues. Germline loops: CDR1 SGDLS, CDR2 YYNGEE.

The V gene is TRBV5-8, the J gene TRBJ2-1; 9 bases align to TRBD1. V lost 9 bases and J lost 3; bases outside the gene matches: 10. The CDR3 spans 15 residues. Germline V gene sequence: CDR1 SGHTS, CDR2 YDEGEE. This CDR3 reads CATNTGTGSYNEQFF. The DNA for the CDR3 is TGTGCCACAAATACCGGGACAGGGAGCTACAATGAGCAGTTCTTC.

CDR3 sequence reads: CASSEAPSGLYNEQFF. DNA of the CDR3: TGTGCCAGCAGTGAAGCCCCTAGCGGTCTCTACAATGAGCAGTTCTTC. V usage is TRBV6-1 and J usage is TRBJ2-1; 7 nucleotides align to TRBD2. V shed 0 bases, J shed 3 bases, and the junction held 5 bases outside the gene matches. CDR3 length: 16 amino acids. Per the germline V gene, CDR1 is MNHNS and CDR2 is SASEGT.

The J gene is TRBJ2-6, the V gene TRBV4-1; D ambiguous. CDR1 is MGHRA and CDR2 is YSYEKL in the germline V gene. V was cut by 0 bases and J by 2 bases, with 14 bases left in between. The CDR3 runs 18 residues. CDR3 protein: CASSQDPGLRTGANVLTF. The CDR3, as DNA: TGCGCCAGCAGCCAAGACCCTGGTCTTAGGACTGGGGCCAACGTCCTGACTTTC.

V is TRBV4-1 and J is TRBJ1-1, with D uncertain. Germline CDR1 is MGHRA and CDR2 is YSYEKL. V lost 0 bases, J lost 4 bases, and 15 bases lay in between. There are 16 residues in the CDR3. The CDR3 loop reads CASSQEGRFYGTEAFF. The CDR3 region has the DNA TGCGCCAGCAGCCAAGAGGGCAGGTTCTACGGCACTGAAGCTTTCTTT.

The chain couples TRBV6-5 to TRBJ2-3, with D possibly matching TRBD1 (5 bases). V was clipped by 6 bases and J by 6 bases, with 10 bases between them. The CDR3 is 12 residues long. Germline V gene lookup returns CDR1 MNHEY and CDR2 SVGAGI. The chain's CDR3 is CASRARADTQYF. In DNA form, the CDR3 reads TGTGCCAGCAGGGCCAGGGCCGATACGCAGTATTTT.

As DNA, the CDR3 is TGCGCCAGCAGCCAAGATAGGTCTAGTCGATTAGGCTACGAGCAGTACTTC. Protein sequence: CASSQDRSSRLGYEQYF. This chain connects TRBV4-3 to TRBJ2-7; D remains unclear. Trimming cost V 0 bases and J 3 bases, with 18 bases left between them. The CDR3 consists of 17 residues. CDR1 LGHNA and CDR2 YSLEER come from the germline V gene.

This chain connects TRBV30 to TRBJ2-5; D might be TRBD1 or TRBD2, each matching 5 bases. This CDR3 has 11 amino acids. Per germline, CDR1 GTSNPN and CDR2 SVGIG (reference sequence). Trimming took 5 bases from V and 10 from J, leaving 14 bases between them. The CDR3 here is CAWGTRLDQYF. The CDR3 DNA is TGTGCCTGGGGGACCCGACTGGACCAGTACTTC.

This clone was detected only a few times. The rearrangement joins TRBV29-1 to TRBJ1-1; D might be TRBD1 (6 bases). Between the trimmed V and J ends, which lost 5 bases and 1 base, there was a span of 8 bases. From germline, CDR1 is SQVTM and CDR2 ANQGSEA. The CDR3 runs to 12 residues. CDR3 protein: CSVMTGNTEAFF. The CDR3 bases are TGCAGCGTTATGACAGGGAACACTGAAGCTTTCTTT.

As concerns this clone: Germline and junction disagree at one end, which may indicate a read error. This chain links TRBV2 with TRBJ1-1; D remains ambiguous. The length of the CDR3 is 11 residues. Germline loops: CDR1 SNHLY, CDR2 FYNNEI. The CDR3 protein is CASSMNAEAFF. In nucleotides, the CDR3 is TGTGCCAGCAGTATGAACGCTGAAGCTTTCTTT.

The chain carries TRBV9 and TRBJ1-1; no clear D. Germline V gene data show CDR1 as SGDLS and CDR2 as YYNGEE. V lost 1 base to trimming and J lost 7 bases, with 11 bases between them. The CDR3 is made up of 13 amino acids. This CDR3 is CASSVSAGIEAFF. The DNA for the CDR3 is TGTGCCAGCAGCGTATCGGCGGGGATTGAAGCTTTCTTT.

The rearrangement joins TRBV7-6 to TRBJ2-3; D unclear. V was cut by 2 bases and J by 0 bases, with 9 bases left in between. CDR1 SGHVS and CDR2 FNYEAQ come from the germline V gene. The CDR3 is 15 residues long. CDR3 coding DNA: TGTGCCAGCAGCTTATCGACTGGAAGCACAGATACGCAGTATTTT. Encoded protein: CASSLSTGSTDTQYF.

The CDR3 is CASSQEARGLTGELFF. The CDR3 region has the DNA TGCGCCAGCAGCCAAGAGGCACGGGGTCTTACCGGGGAGCTGTTTTTT. V usage is TRBV4-1 and J usage is TRBJ2-2; tentative D call: TRBD2 (5 bases). The CDR3 contains 16 residues. Trimming cost V 0 bases and J 5 bases, with 13 bases left between them. The germline V gene has CDR1 MGHRA and CDR2 YSYEKL.

CDR3 sequence reads: CASSLSSRTGELFF. CDR3 DNA sequence: TGTGCCAGCAGTTTATCGTCCCGCACCGGGGAGCTGTTTTTT. The chain joins TRBV27 to TRBJ2-2; D is ambiguous. CDR3 length: 14 residues. The V end lost 0 bases, the J end lost 4 bases, and 6 bases lay between the germline ends. Germline CDR1 reads MNHEY; CDR2 reads SMNVEV (reference sequence).